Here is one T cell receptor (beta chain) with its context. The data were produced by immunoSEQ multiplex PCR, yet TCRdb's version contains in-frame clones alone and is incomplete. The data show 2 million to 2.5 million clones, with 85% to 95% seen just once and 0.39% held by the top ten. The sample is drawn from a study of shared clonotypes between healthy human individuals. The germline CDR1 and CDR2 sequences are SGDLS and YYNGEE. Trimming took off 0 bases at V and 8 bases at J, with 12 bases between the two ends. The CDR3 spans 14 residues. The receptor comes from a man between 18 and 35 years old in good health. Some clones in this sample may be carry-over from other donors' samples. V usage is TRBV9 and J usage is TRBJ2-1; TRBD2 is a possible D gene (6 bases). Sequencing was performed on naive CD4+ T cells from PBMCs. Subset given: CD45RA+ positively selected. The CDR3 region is CASSVAEGSDEQFF. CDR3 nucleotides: TGTGCCAGCAGCGTAGCGGAGGGGAGCGATGAGCAGTTCTTC.